This T cell receptor (beta chain) originates from a study of OX40 agonist ivuxolimab in advanced cancers. Overall study results and limits: Some nonresponders additionally presented with little normalized T-cell clonal expansion. At doses 0.1 to 3.0 mg/kg, CD4+ and CD8+ clones expanded.

CDR1 and CDR2 (germline): GTSNPN, SVGIG (reference sequence). The CDR3 sequence is 15 residues long. The V end was cut by 3 bases, the J end by 0 bases, with 14 bases between. This clone turned up a few times. Its cognate antigen is unknown. Profiled with immunoSEQ multiplex PCR; TCRdb holds only in-frame clones, not every one. The sample has 11,000 to 15,000 clones; approximately 77% are singletons. The gene calls are TRBV30 and TRBJ1-1, with a tentative D call TRBD1 (5 bases). The receptor comes from an adult with an advanced solid tumor such as melanoma, head and neck, liver or kidney cancer. The specimen comprised CD4+ or CD8+ T cells sorted from blood, sampled in a trial of the OX40 agonist ivuxolimab. The CDR3 DNA sequence: TGTGCCTGGAGGGAACCGGGACGGATGAACACTGAAGCTTTCTTT. It is translated as CAWREPGRMNTEAFF.